The next 17 T cell receptor beta chains were all read from a single sample in a study of T cells in Graves' hyperthyroidism and ophthalmopathy. The source material, RNA transcripts, was used to amplify TCR beta CDR3 regions. During a first-round RT-PCR of the TCR CDR3, the HTBI primer set was used. TCRdb reanalysed the multiplex PCR reads using MiXCR and keeps one entry per CDR3 protein. The top ten hold over 30% of the sample, which has around 300,000 distinct CDR3 sequences, approximately 14% seen once. Sequenced input: blood. These receptors came from a woman aged 45-60 years with Graves' hyperthyroidism that later progressed to Graves' ophthalmopathy.

This clonotype showed up many times. The rearrangement uses TRBV18 and TRBJ2-1, with 7 bases fitting TRBD1. The germline CDR1 and CDR2 sequences are KGHSH and LQKENI. Germline trimming cut 8 bases from V and 5 bases from J; bases unmatched to any gene: 6. CDR3 length equals 13 residues. The CDR3 sequence is CASQQGQNNEQFF. The CDR3 coding sequence is TGTGCCAGCCAGCAGGGACAGAACAATGAGCAGTTCTTC. Full variable domain (outside the CDR3, taken from reference TRBV18 and TRBJ2-1): NAGVMQNPRHLVRRRGQEARLRCSPMKGHSHVYWYRQLPEEGLKFMVYLQKENIIDESGMPKERFSAEFPKEGPSILRIQQVVRGDSAAYFCASQQGQNNEQFFGPGTRLTVL.

The chain has TRBV10-2 and TRBJ2-7; 9 bases line up with TRBD2. Trimming cost V 3 bases and J 4 bases; bases outside gene matches: 4. This CDR3 has 14 amino acids. CDR1 is WSHSY, CDR2 SAAADI, per germline. DNA for the CDR3: TGCGCCAGCAGTGAAGGTAGCGGGGGATACGAGCAGTACTTC. Translating it yields CASSEGSGGYEQYF.

Worth noting for this clonotype: A much larger clonotype is one base distant, so this may be a read error. Because the CDR3 is missing its conserved closing phenylalanine or tryptophan, this is likely a read error. The V gene is TRBV11-2, the J gene TRBJ2-7; D gene unclear. Germline values: CDR1 SGHAT, CDR2 FQNNGV. V lost 7 bases and J 5 bases, leaving 18 bases between the germline ends. The length of the CDR3 is 14 residues. For the CDR3, the DNA is TGTGCCAGCAACCATCCCATACACGAGGACGAGCAGTACCTC. Amino acid sequence: CASNHPIHEDEQYL.

At least ten counts were recorded for this clonotype. This chain joins TRBV7-2 and TRBJ1-2; D not resolved. The CDR3 contains 17 residues. The germline V gene encodes CDR1 SGHTA and CDR2 FQGNSA. V was clipped by 4 bases and J by 0 bases, with 18 bases between them. CDR3 region: CASSSPESYPPNYGYTF. CDR3 in DNA: TGTGCCAGCAGCTCCCCAGAGAGTTATCCCCCTAACTATGGCTACACCTTC.

This clonotype was seen at least ten times. V usage is TRBV28 and J usage is TRBJ2-7, with D maybe TRBD2 (6 bases). The CDR3 length is 12 residues. V gave up 3 bases and J gave up 9 bases, with 12 bases separating them. Germline V gene data show CDR1 as MDHEN and CDR2 as SYDVKM. The CDR3 DNA reads as TGTGCCAGCAGTTTCGCGGGACGGAGGCAGTACTTC. Its translation is CASSFAGRRQYF.

This clonotype was counted many times. CDR3 protein: CASSEAGTHFYGYTF. The CDR3 DNA reads as TGTGCCAGCAGTGAAGCGGGGACACATTTCTATGGCTACACCTTC. The gene calls are TRBV6-1 and TRBJ1-2; TRBD1 is a possible D gene (6 bases). This CDR3 is built from 15 residues. CDR1 and CDR2 from the germline V gene are MNHNS and SASEGT. V lost 0 bases and J lost 4, with 12 bases in between.

This clonotype was picked up many times. This chain's CDR3 is CASSLADYTDTQYF. The CDR3 nucleotides are TGTGCCAGCAGCTTAGCTGACTATACAGATACGCAGTATTTT. This chain uses TRBV7-2 with TRBJ2-3; D may be TRBD2 (5 bases). The CDR3 loop spans 14 amino acids. Germline CDR1 reads SGHTA; CDR2 reads FQGNSA. V gave up 0 bases and J gave up 3 bases, with 7 bases separating them.

This chain connects TRBV11-3 to TRBJ2-7; 8 nucleotides match TRBD2. The J call may be in error: the DNA end matches TRBJ2-1 better. The CDR3 sequence is 14 residues long. Germline CDR1 reads SGHNT; CDR2 reads YENEEA. The CDR3 loop is CASSARTSLDEQFF. The CDR3 coding sequence is TGTGCCAGCAGCGCGCGGACTAGCTTAGACGAGCAGTTCTTC.

The chain joins TRBV20-1 to TRBJ2-3; TRBD1 is a possible D gene (6 bases). With 6 bases removed from V and 4 bases from J, the gap between germline ends came to 17 bases. The CDR3 is 14 residues long. The germline CDR1 and CDR2 sequences are DFQATT and SNEGSKA (reference sequence). The CDR3 sequence: CSAFSWQGSDTQYF. In nucleotides, the CDR3 is TGCAGTGCCTTCTCGTGGCAGGGGTCAGATACGCAGTATTTT.

The sample holds many counts of this clonotype. CDR3 DNA: TGTGCCAGCAGTTCCGGGACAGGGGAGCTCGATGAGCAGTTCTTC. Translation gives CASSSGTGELDEQFF. This sequence joins TRBV27 and TRBJ2-1, with TRBD1 matching 10 bases. Germline V CDR1 and CDR2: MNHEY, SMNVEV (reference sequence). This CDR3 has 15 residues. V dropped 4 bases and J dropped 8; count of bases not matched to a gene: 8.

To note about this clonotype: One end of the junction does not line up with germline, which may come from a read error. The genes are TRBV24-1 and TRBJ2-1; possible D gene TRBD2, 6 bases. The CDR3 sequence is 13 residues long. Germline V gene data show CDR1 as KGHDR and CDR2 as SFDVKD. CDR3: CAASDLGQGGQFF. CDR3 bases: TGTGCCGCCAGTGATTTAGGGCAGGGAGGCCAGTTCTTC.

There are many counts of this clonotype. The gene calls are TRBV28 and TRBJ1-6; 8 bases map to TRBD1. CDR1 is MDHEN and CDR2 is SYDVKM in the germline V gene. The CDR3 runs 16 residues. Trimming cost V 6 bases and J 6 bases; bases outside gene matches: 10. CDR3 sequence: CASSLPRTGTNSPLHF. The CDR3 DNA reads TGTGCCAGCAGCTTACCCCGGACAGGGACTAATTCACCCCTCCACTTT. Together with reference TRBV28 and TRBJ1-6, the CDR3 gives the full variable domain: DVKVTQSSRYLVKRTGEKVFLECVQDMDHENMFWYRQDPGLGLRLIYFSYDVKMKEKGDIPEGYSVSREKKERFSLILESASTNQTSMYLCASSLPRTGTNSPLHFGNGTRLTVT.

The chain uses TRBV9 and TRBJ2-3; D might be TRBD2 (5 bases). Trimming removed 3 bases from V and 6 bases from J, with 20 bases in between. Looked up from germline, CDR1 is SGDLS and CDR2 is YYNGEE. The CDR3 runs 16 residues. CDR3 in DNA: TGTGCCAGCAGCGCCCCCGCAGTAGCGCCCGGCGATACGCAGTATTTT. It is translated as CASSAPAVAPGDTQYF.

This clonotype was detected many times. The rearrangement links TRBV24-1 to TRBJ2-5; D is perhaps TRBD2 (7 bases). Trimming shortened V by 10 bases and J by 5 bases, and 19 bases separated the two germline ends. The CDR3 covers 14 residues. Per the germline V gene, CDR1 is KGHDR and CDR2 is SFDVKD. The CDR3 here is CATGPGGHGETQYF. CDR3 coding DNA: TGTGCCACAGGTCCGGGGGGCCACGGGGAGACCCAGTACTTC.

The rearrangement joins TRBV30 to TRBJ2-7; TRBD1 aligns across 10 bases. Germline V gene sequence: CDR1 GTSNPN, CDR2 SVGIG (reference sequence). The CDR3 has 13 residues. Trimming removed 2 bases from V and 5 bases from J; junction bases left unmatched: 3. Written as DNA, the CDR3 is TGTGCCTGGAGTCGGGACAGGGGAGACGAGCAGTACTTC. Its protein product is CAWSRDRGDEQYF.

This clonotype was seen repeatedly, ten times or more. V is TRBV24-1 and J is TRBJ2-3; TRBD2 matches 9 bases. V trimming: 3 bases; J trimming: 3 bases; junction bases outside the gene matches: 3. Germline V gene sequence: CDR1 KGHDR, CDR2 SFDVKD. The CDR3 consists of 15 residues. The CDR3 region has the DNA TGTGCCACCAGTGATATTAGCGGGAGTACAGATACGCAGTATTTT. Residues: CATSDISGSTDTQYF.

This clonotype was seen many times. Here the CDR3 reads CSARDGLAREQYF. The CDR3 coding sequence is TGCAGTGCTAGAGATGGTCTAGCGAGGGAGCAGTACTTC. V usage is TRBV20-1 and J usage is TRBJ2-7, with a possible D match to TRBD2 (6 bases). Deletions cut 0 bases from V and 7 bases from J, with 13 bases between. The CDR3 loop spans 13 amino acids. Germline V CDR1 and CDR2: DFQATT, SNEGSKA (reference sequence).